These 24 T cell receptor beta chains originate from one sample sequenced in a study of T cells after yellow fever vaccination. A single record per CDR3 protein comes from TCRdb applying MiXCR to the 5' RACE reads. The sample includes 150,000 to 200,000 distinct CDR3 sequences, approximately 6.8% of them seen just once. Here the sequenced sample was CD4+ T cells sorted from PBMCs, taken 5 days after the first yellow fever vaccination. Receptor source: a man younger than 35 who received the YFV17D yellow fever vaccine.

The rearrangement links TRBV5-6 to TRBJ1-4; 9 bases are a match to TRBD1. The CDR3 has 15 residues. Unmatched junction bases numbered 10, after V lost 5 bases and J lost 8 bases. CDR1 is SGHDT, CDR2 YYEEEE, per germline. CDR3 sequence: CASRLTGTGTEKLFF. DNA of the CDR3: TGTGCCAGCAGGCTTACCGGGACAGGGACGGAAAAACTGTTTTTT.

This clonotype was counted ten times or more. This rearrangement joins TRBV6-1 to TRBJ2-1, with 10 bases aligning to TRBD2. The germline gives CDR1 MNHNS, CDR2 SASEGT. V was clipped by 5 bases and J by 6 bases; unmatched bases: 4. The length of the CDR3 is 14 residues. CDR3 amino acids: CASSRTSGTNEQFF. The CDR3 region has the DNA TGTGCCAGCAGTAGGACTAGCGGAACCAATGAGCAGTTCTTC.

Many counts were recorded for this clonotype. The rearrangement joins TRBV7-2 to TRBJ2-3, with a weak D call TRBD2 (6 bases). CDR1 and CDR2 (germline): SGHTA, FQGNSA. CDR3 size: 14 residues. Trimming took 3 bases from V and 2 from J, leaving 9 bases between them. The CDR3 spells CASSFRGITDTQYF. The CDR3 bases are TGTGCCAGCAGCTTTCGGGGGATCACAGATACGCAGTATTTT.

There are a few counts of this clonotype. V and J are TRBV7-9 and TRBJ1-1; TRBD1 is a possible D gene (6 bases). The V gene's germline CDR1 is SEHNR and CDR2 FQNEAQ (reference sequence). The CDR3 runs 14 residues. Trimming removed 4 bases at V and 1 base at J, with 10 bases between. The CDR3 DNA reads TGTGCCAGCAGCTCTTGGACAGCGAACACTGAAGCTTTCTTT. Protein product: CASSSWTANTEAFF.

CDR3 sequence reads: CASSDQQGSHQPQHF. In DNA, the CDR3 is TGTGCCAGCTCAGATCAACAGGGGTCCCATCAGCCCCAGCATTTT. This chain links TRBV18 with TRBJ1-5; 7 positions agree with TRBD1. This CDR3 comprises 15 residues. With V trimmed by 5 bases and J by 5 bases, 9 bases remained unmatched. Germline CDR1 is KGHSH and CDR2 is LQKENI.

This clonotype has a count of ten or more. The chain is built from TRBV20-1 and TRBJ2-1; 12 nucleotides match TRBD2. The CDR3 sequence is 13 residues long. Germline V CDR1 and CDR2: DFQATT, SNEGSKA (reference sequence). V shed 5 bases, J shed 9 bases, and the junction held 5 bases outside the gene matches. In nucleotides, the CDR3 is TGCAGTGCTGGAACTAGCGGGGGGACTGAGCAGTTCTTC. This encodes CSAGTSGGTEQFF.

The chain couples TRBV4-2 to TRBJ2-5; 8 bases map to TRBD2. The germline V gene encodes CDR1 LGHNA and CDR2 YNFKEQ. The CDR3 is 15 amino acids. The V gene end was trimmed by 1 base and the J gene end by 1 base; junction bases not matched to a gene: 2. The CDR3 protein is CASSQGRGGQETQYF. In nucleotides, the CDR3 is TGTGCCAGCAGCCAAGGCCGGGGGGGCCAAGAGACCCAGTACTTC.

There are many counts of this clonotype. This chain uses TRBV5-1 with TRBJ2-1; D is ambiguous. Germline V gene sequence: CDR1 SGHRS, CDR2 YFSETQ. Trimming shortened V by 0 bases and J by 0 bases, and 10 bases separated the two germline ends. The CDR3 spans 16 residues. As DNA, the CDR3 is TGCGCCAGCAGCTTGGCTGGGATTAGCTCCTACAATGAGCAGTTCTTC. As protein: CASSLAGISSYNEQFF.

As to this clonotype: It may be a read error: a sequence one base away is much more abundant. The chain links TRBV5-6 to TRBJ1-5; D might be TRBD1 (5 bases). The germline V and J ends were trimmed by 1 base and 8 bases, with 16 bases remaining between them. The length of the CDR3 is 15 residues. The germline V gene has CDR1 SGHDT and CDR2 YYEEEE. The CDR3 DNA reads TGTGCCAGCAGCTTGCAGGGATACGGTAGTGAGCCCCAGCATTTT. Translated, it gives CASSLQGYGSEPQHF.

This clonotype showed up many times. The chain carries TRBV10-3 and TRBJ2-7; D perhaps matches TRBD2 (6 bases). This CDR3 region has 13 residues. CDR1 ENHRY and CDR2 SYGVKD come from the germline V gene. Trimming removed 10 bases at V and 0 bases at J, with 13 bases between. The CDR3 sequence is CATAGQTSYEQYV. The CDR3 nucleotides read TGTGCCACCGCGGGGCAAACCTCCTACGAGCAGTACGTC.

This clonotype was observed at least ten times. The chain employs TRBV6-2 or TRBV6-3 and TRBJ2-2; no clear D. The V gene lost 2 bases and the J gene lost 5 bases, with 6 bases spanning the gap. CDR3 length: 13 residues. Germline lookup yields CDR1 MNHEY and CDR2 SVGEGT. CDR3: CASSYVGTGELFF. The CDR3, as DNA: TGTGCCAGCAGTTACGTGGGAACCGGGGAGCTGTTTTTT.

The rearrangement uses TRBV5-4 and TRBJ2-1, with 11 bases lining up with TRBD2. V shed 1 base, J shed 10 bases, and the junction held 13 bases outside the gene matches. The length of the CDR3 is 17 residues. CDR1 SGHNT and CDR2 YYREEE come from the germline V gene (reference sequence). The CDR3 DNA follows: TGTGCCAGCAGCTTGACTAGCGGGGGCAGGAGAGAGGGCGAGCAGTTCTTC. This sequence encodes CASSLTSGGRREGEQFF. Based on the CDR3 plus reference TRBV5-4 and TRBJ2-1, the full variable domain is ETGVTQSPTHLIKTRGQQVTLRCSSQSGHNTVSWYQQALGQGPQFIFQYYREEENGRGNFPPRFSGLQFPNYSSELNVNALELDDSALYLCASSLTSGGRREGEQFFGPGTRLTVL.

The CDR3 bases are TGCGCCAGCAGCCCCGACGCGGAACAAGAGACCCAGTACTTC. Translated: CASSPDAEQETQYF. The gene calls are TRBV23-1 and TRBJ2-5; D unclear. TRBV23-1 belongs to the ORF category, with a function that is uncertain. Trimming pared 6 bases from V and 2 bases from J, leaving 13 bases between. The CDR3 has 14 residues.

This clonotype was counted many times. The V gene is TRBV7-9, the J gene TRBJ2-7; D is perhaps TRBD2 (5 bases). The CDR3 totals 11 residues. Looked up from germline, CDR1 is SEHNR and CDR2 is FQNEAQ (reference sequence). V was trimmed by 8 bases and J by 1 base, leaving 6 bases between them. CDR3: CASGSSYEQYF. DNA of the CDR3: TGTGCCAGCGGGAGTTCCTACGAGCAGTACTTC.

At least ten counts were recorded for this clonotype. The chain recombines TRBV5-1 with TRBJ2-3; no definite D call. CDR3 length equals 14 residues. Germline V lookup: CDR1 SGHRS, CDR2 YFSETQ. Between the trimmed V and J ends, which lost 3 bases and 7 bases, there was a span of 15 bases. This chain's CDR3 is CASSSDDRSHTQYF. The CDR3 coding sequence is TGCGCCAGCAGCTCGGACGATCGGTCCCATACGCAGTATTTT.

This clonotype has at least ten counts. This CDR3 is CASSQEGLAMNTGELFF. The CDR3 DNA reads as TGCGCCAGCAGCCAAGAGGGACTAGCGATGAACACCGGGGAGCTGTTTTTT. The genes are TRBV5-1 and TRBJ2-2; 10 bases align to TRBD2. The CDR3 has 17 residues. In germline, CDR1 is SGHRS, CDR2 YFSETQ. The V gene end was trimmed by 4 bases and the J gene end by 1 base; junction bases not matched to a gene: 7. Based on the CDR3 plus reference TRBV5-1 and TRBJ2-2, the full variable domain is KAGVTQTPRYLIKTRGQQVTLSCSPISGHRSVSWYQQTPGQGLQFLFEYFSETQRNKGNFPGRFSGRQFSNSRSEMNVSTLELGDSALYLCASSQEGLAMNTGELFFGEGSRLTVL.

Many counts were recorded for this clonotype. J is TRBJ1-1 and V is TRBV25-1; D not resolved. Germline V gene sequence: CDR1 MGHDK, CDR2 SYGVNS. Trimming pared 2 bases from V and 1 base from J, leaving 5 bases between. This CDR3 contains 13 residues. The CDR3 region is CASSEQENTEAFF. In DNA, the CDR3 is TGTGCCAGCAGTGAACAAGAGAACACTGAAGCTTTCTTT. The whole variable domain, filled in from reference TRBV25-1 and TRBJ1-1, reads EADIYQTPRYLVIGTGKKITLECSQTMGHDKMYWYQQDPGMELHLIHYSYGVNSTEKGDLSSESTVSRIRTEHFPLTLESARPSHTSQYLCASSEQENTEAFFGQGTRLTVV.

The sample holds a few counts of this clonotype. The chain has TRBV28 and TRBJ2-6; D is possibly TRBD1 or TRBD2 (5 bases each). Germline CDR1 reads MDHEN; CDR2 reads SYDVKM. The V and J ends lost 3 bases and 0 bases respectively, with 15 bases between them. The CDR3 totals 18 residues. CDR3 DNA sequence: TGTGCCAGCAGTTTTACGGGGCCCTCTCTCTCTGGGGCCAACGTCCTGACTTTC. This gives the protein CASSFTGPSLSGANVLTF. The entire variable domain, with the rest obtained from reference TRBV28 and TRBJ2-6, is as follows: DVKVTQSSRYLVKRTGEKVFLECVQDMDHENMFWYRQDPGLGLRLIYFSYDVKMKEKGDIPEGYSVSREKKERFSLILESASTNQTSMYLCASSFTGPSLSGANVLTFGAGSRLTVL.

By frequency in the sample, this clonotype is medium-sized. V gene TRBV5-6 combines with J gene TRBJ2-7; D remains unclear. The CDR3 runs 14 residues. Germline values: CDR1 SGHDT, CDR2 YYEEEE. Trimming cost V 4 bases and J 3 bases, with 14 bases left between them. CDR3 residues: CASSNPTRIYEQYV. CDR3 DNA: TGTGCCAGCAGCAACCCCACAAGGATCTACGAGCAGTACGTC.

This chain joins TRBV12-3 or TRBV12-4 and TRBJ2-7, with 15 bases aligning to TRBD2. Germline trimming cut 5 bases from V and 8 bases from J; bases unmatched to any gene: 7. The CDR3 is made up of 15 amino acids. The CDR3 DNA follows: TGTGCCAGCAGTAAACAGGGACTAGCGGGGGGCAAGCAGTACTTC. Translated: CASSKQGLAGGKQYF.

This chain joins TRBV7-9 and TRBJ2-3, with D hard to call. Deletions cut 3 bases from V and 2 bases from J, with 9 bases between. Germline V CDR1 and CDR2: SEHNR, FQNEAQ (reference sequence). This CDR3 has 14 amino acids. The CDR3 nucleotides are TGTGCCAGCAGCTTTGGAGTGAACACAGATACGCAGTATTTT. Amino acids: CASSFGVNTDTQYF.

This rearrangement joins TRBV10-2 to TRBJ2-2, with 12 bases lining up with TRBD2. With 7 bases clipped from V and 6 bases from J, the junction kept 6 bases outside the gene matches. CDR1 WSHSY and CDR2 SAAADI come from the germline V gene. The CDR3 loop spans 15 amino acids. The CDR3 protein is CASNQGTSGSGELFF. CDR3 nucleotide sequence: TGCGCCAGCAACCAAGGGACTAGCGGGTCCGGGGAGCTGTTTTTT.

This clonotype was recorded at least ten times. The gene calls are TRBV28 and TRBJ2-1; D not certain. The CDR3 covers 13 residues. Trimming stripped 5 bases from V and 5 bases from J, with 10 bases between. Per the germline V gene, CDR1 is MDHEN and CDR2 is SYDVKM. The CDR3 loop reads CASSAHRNNEQFF. As DNA, the CDR3 is TGTGCCAGCAGTGCCCACAGAAACAATGAGCAGTTCTTC.

This clonotype was counted many times. The CDR3 loop reads CASSLEGREQYF. CDR3 in DNA: TGCGCCAGCAGCTTGGAGGGGCGCGAGCAGTACTTC. The genes are TRBV5-1 and TRBJ2-7; D possibly corresponds to TRBD1 (5 bases). CDR3 length: 12 residues. CDR1 and CDR2 (germline): SGHRS, YFSETQ. Deletions cut 0 bases from V and 6 bases from J, with 7 bases between.